The 15 T cell receptor beta chains below come from one sample, sequenced in a study of radiation and T cells in renal cell carcinoma. Generated by immunoSEQ multiplex PCR, the TCRdb table keeps only in-frame clones and is missing some. The data contain approximately 150,000 clones, 86% of them seen just once; the ten biggest clones take up less than 20%. The time point was: blood 4 weeks post-SBRT, at nephrectomy. Stated treatment: 15 Gy SBRT to primary tumor, nephrectomy 4 weeks later. Sequencing was performed on blood, taken from a patient whose treatment included radiotherapy and nephrectomy. The receptor source for this set is a woman aged 45-59 years with renal cell carcinoma.

There are a few counts of this clone. V usage is TRBV19 and J usage is TRBJ1-1, with D unclear. Germline CDR1 reads LNHDA; CDR2 reads SQIVND (reference sequence). The CDR3 totals 14 residues. Trimming cost V 1 base and J 4 bases, with 10 bases left between them. Written as DNA, the CDR3 is TGTGCCAGTAGTATAGGCAGGAGCCCCACTGAAGCTTTCTTT. It encodes CASSIGRSPTEAFF.

Only a few counts were recorded for this clone. The chain recombines TRBV4-3 with TRBJ2-7, with 8 bases that match TRBD2. The CDR3 totals 15 residues. Germline V gives CDR1 LGHNA, CDR2 YSLEER. The J segment lost 5 bases and the V segment lost 5 bases, leaving 11 bases of the junction unmatched. CDR3 in DNA: TGCGCCAGCAGCAAAGCGCCGGGACTAGATAACGAGCAGTACTTC. Amino acids: CASSKAPGLDNEQYF.

The J gene is TRBJ2-3, the V gene TRBV2, with D unresolved. V was shortened by 6 bases and J by 8 bases, with 12 bases between the two germline ends. This CDR3 contains 12 residues. Germline V gene lookup returns CDR1 SNHLY and CDR2 FYNNEI. The CDR3 spells CASSPIPGTQYF. The CDR3 DNA is TGTGCCAGCAGCCCTATTCCGGGTACGCAGTATTTT.

The V gene is TRBV19, the J gene TRBJ2-7; 8 bases fit TRBD2. The CDR3 has 15 residues. V trimming: 8 bases; J trimming: 1 base; junction bases outside the gene matches: 10. Germline values: CDR1 LNHDA, CDR2 SQIVND (reference sequence). CDR3 amino acids: CASRLSGSASYEQYF. The CDR3 nucleotides read TGTGCCAGTCGGTTAAGCGGGAGTGCGTCCTACGAGCAGTACTTC.

The chain combines TRBV27 with TRBJ2-2; 8 positions agree with TRBD2. Germline V gene data show CDR1 as MNHEY and CDR2 as SMNVEV (reference sequence). The CDR3 has 15 amino acids. J lost 7 bases, V lost 3 bases, and 7 bases had no gene match. CDR3 protein: CASSFQRGFIGELFF. The DNA for the CDR3 is TGTGCCAGCAGTTTCCAGCGGGGGTTCATCGGGGAGCTGTTTTTT.

V is TRBV10-3 and J is TRBJ1-2; 7 positions match TRBD1. Germline assignment: CDR1 ENHRY and CDR2 SYGVKD. The CDR3 has 12 amino acids. The junction had 5 bases not matched to a gene; V was cut back by 5 bases and J by 8 bases. The DNA of the CDR3 is TGTGCCATCAGTCCCGGGACAGTCGGCTACACCTTC. Its translation is CAISPGTVGYTF.

The chain links TRBV19 to TRBJ2-3; D gene unclear. The CDR3 extends over 14 amino acids. Germline V gives CDR1 LNHDA, CDR2 SQIVND (reference sequence). V dropped 4 bases and J dropped 4 bases, with 12 bases sitting between them. CDR3 DNA sequence: TGTGCCAGTAGTAAGCGTCTTGGGGCAGATACGCAGTATTTT. Translated, it gives CASSKRLGADTQYF.

This clone turned up a few times. This rearrangement joins TRBV25-1 to TRBJ1-1, with 8 nucleotides matching TRBD1. This CDR3 comprises 14 residues. V lost 4 bases to trimming and J lost 1 base; unmatched junction nucleotides: 2. Looked up from germline, CDR1 is MGHDK and CDR2 is SYGVNS. The CDR3 DNA sequence: TGTGCCAGCAGTGTGGGGACAGGGAACACTGAAGCTTTCTTT. As protein: CASSVGTGNTEAFF.

This rearrangement joins TRBV5-6 to TRBJ1-2, with D unclear. Trimming left V 4 bases short and J 0 bases short, with 7 bases between. Germline V gene lookup returns CDR1 SGHDT and CDR2 YYEEEE. The CDR3 contains 13 residues. This CDR3 reads CASSPGANYGYTF. The CDR3 nucleotides read TGTGCCAGCAGCCCTGGGGCTAACTATGGCTACACCTTC.

CDR3 protein: CASRHTDSNQPQHF. The CDR3 DNA follows: TGTGCCAGTAGACACACGGACAGCAATCAGCCCCAGCATTTT. The chain carries TRBV19 and TRBJ1-5, with no clear D. This CDR3 is 14 amino acids long. CDR1 LNHDA and CDR2 SQIVND come from the germline V gene (reference sequence). With 6 bases removed from V and 1 base from J, the gap between germline ends came to 10 bases.

The chain couples TRBV7-2 to TRBJ2-1; D unclear. CDR3 length: 15 amino acids. In germline, CDR1 is SGHTA, CDR2 FQGNSA. The germline V and J ends were trimmed by 2 bases and 4 bases, with 12 bases remaining between them. For the CDR3, the DNA is TGTGCCAGCAGCTTAACCCCGGCGGCATACAATGAGCAGTTCTTC. It codes for CASSLTPAAYNEQFF.

V and J are TRBV4-3 and TRBJ1-6; no clear D gene. Germline V gene data show CDR1 as LGHNA and CDR2 as YSLEER. Deletions cut 0 bases from V and 5 bases from J, with 8 bases between. There are 15 residues in the CDR3. The CDR3 reads CASSQEDRDNSPLHF. CDR3 bases: TGCGCCAGCAGCCAAGAAGATAGGGATAATTCACCCCTCCACTTT.

This clone appeared once. The chain uses TRBV20-1 and TRBJ2-5; tentative D call: TRBD1 (5 bases). V lost 5 bases and J 3 bases, leaving 7 bases between the germline ends. This CDR3 spans 11 amino acids. Germline CDR1 DFQATT, CDR2 SNEGSKA (reference sequence). Here the CDR3 DNA reads TGCAGTGCTGGCAGGGAAGAGACCCAGTACTTC. It yields the protein CSAGREETQYF.

V gene TRBV28 combines with J gene TRBJ2-7; D possibly uses TRBD1 or TRBD2 (6 bases each). Germline V gives CDR1 MDHEN, CDR2 SYDVKM. This CDR3 is 15 amino acids long. The V and J ends lost 5 bases and 6 bases respectively, with 20 bases between them. The CDR3 coding sequence is TGTGCCAGCAGTGGGGGGCAGGGGCGGTATAGCGAGCAGTACTTC. Protein: CASSGGQGRYSEQYF.

CDR3 sequence: CASSATSGSKTQYF. The CDR3 coding sequence is TGTGCCAGCAGCGCGACCAGCGGGAGTAAGACCCAGTACTTC. The V and J genes are TRBV7-3 and TRBJ2-5; 8 bases agree with TRBD2. The CDR3 is 14 amino acids. The ends lost 5 bases at V and 6 bases at J; junction bases unmatched: 8. Germline loops: CDR1 SGHTA, CDR2 FQGTGA.